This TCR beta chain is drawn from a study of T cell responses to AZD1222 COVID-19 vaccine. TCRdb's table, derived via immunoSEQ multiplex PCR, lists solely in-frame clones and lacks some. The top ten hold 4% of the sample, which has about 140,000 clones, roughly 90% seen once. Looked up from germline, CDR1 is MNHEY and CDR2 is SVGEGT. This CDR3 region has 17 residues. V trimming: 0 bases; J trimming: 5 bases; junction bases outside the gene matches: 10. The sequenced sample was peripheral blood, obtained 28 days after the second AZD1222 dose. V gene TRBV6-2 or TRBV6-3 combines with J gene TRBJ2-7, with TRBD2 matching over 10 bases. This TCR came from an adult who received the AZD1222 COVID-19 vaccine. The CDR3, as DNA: TGTGCCAGCAGTTACTCGTCGCTAGCGGGAGCATTCCACGAGCAGTACTTC. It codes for CASSYSSLAGAFHEQYF.